This section outlines one TCR beta chain sequence together with its context. These data belong to a study of blood T cell repertoires in COVID-19. V lost 4 bases, J lost 0 bases, and 12 bases lay in between. This CDR3 comprises 16 residues. Germline V gene sequence: CDR1 SGHTA, CDR2 FQGNSA. Assay used: immunoSEQ multiplex PCR; TCRdb lists only in-frame clones, some missing. In the table there are roughly 200,000 clones, more than 80% of which are singletons. Sequencing used peripheral blood. The gene calls are TRBV7-2 and TRBJ1-4; TRBD1 might be the D (6 bases). The sequence derives from a man aged 50 to 59 with acute or convalescent COVID-19. CDR3 sequence (DNA): TGTGCCAGCAGCTCTGGACAGCCTGCAACTAATGAAAAACTGTTTTTT. Protein sequence: CASSSGQPATNEKLFF.